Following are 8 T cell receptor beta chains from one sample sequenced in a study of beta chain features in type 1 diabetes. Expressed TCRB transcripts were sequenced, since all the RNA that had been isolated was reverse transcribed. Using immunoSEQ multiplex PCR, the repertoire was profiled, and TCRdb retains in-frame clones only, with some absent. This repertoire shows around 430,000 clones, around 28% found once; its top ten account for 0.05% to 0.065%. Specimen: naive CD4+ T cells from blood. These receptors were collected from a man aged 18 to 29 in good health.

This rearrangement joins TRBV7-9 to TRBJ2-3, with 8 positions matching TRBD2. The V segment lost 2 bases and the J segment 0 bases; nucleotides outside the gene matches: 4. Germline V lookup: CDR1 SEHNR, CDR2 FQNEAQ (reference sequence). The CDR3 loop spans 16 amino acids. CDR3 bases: TGTGCCAGCAGCTTATTAGCGGGAACTAGCACAGATACGCAGTATTTT. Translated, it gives CASSLLAGTSTDTQYF.

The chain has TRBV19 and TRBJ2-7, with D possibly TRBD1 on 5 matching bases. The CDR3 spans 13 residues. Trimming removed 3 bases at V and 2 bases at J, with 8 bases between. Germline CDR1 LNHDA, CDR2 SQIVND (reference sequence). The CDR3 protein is CASSITGTYEQYF. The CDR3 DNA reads TGTGCCAGTAGTATTACAGGCACCTACGAGCAGTACTTC.

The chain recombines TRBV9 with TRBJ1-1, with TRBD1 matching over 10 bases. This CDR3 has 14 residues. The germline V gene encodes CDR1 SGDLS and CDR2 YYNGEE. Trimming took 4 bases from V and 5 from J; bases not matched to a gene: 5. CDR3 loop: CASSPRTGGTEAFF. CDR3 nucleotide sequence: TGTGCCAGCAGCCCGCGGACAGGGGGAACTGAAGCTTTCTTT.

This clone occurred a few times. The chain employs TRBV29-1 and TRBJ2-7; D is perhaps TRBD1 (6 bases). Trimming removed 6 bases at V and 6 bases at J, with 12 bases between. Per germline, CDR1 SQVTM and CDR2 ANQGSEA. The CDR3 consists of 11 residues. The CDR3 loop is CSVRTVPEQYF. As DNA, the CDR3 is TGCAGCGTCCGGACAGTTCCCGAGCAGTACTTC.

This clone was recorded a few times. The DNA of the CDR3 is TGTGCCACCAGCAGGTCGGCTAGCGCCACGACCCGATCCTACAATGAGCAGTTCTTC. As protein: CATSRSASATTRSYNEQFF. The gene calls are TRBV15 and TRBJ2-1; the D gene is possibly TRBD2 (6 bases). The CDR3 runs to 19 residues. The V end was cut by 3 bases, the J end by 1 base, with 22 bases between. Germline V lookup: CDR1 LNHNV, CDR2 YYDKDF (reference sequence).

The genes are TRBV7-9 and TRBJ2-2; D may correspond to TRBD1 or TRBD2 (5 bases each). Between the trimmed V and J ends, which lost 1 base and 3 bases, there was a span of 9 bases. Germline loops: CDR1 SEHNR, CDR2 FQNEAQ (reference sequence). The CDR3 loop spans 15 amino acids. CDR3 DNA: TGTGCCAGCAGCTTAGGGGACCGATACACCGGGGAGCTGTTTTTT. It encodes CASSLGDRYTGELFF.

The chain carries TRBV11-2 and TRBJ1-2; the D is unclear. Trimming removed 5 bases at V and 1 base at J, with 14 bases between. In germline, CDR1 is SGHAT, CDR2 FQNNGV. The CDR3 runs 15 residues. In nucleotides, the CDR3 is TGTGCCAGCAGCCCGCCATATGTCGTTAACTATGGCTACACCTTC. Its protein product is CASSPPYVVNYGYTF.

The CDR3 DNA sequence: TGTGCCATCAGGGGCGACAGGGGGCTCTACGAGCAGTACTTC. Translated: CAIRGDRGLYEQYF. The V gene is TRBV10-3, the J gene TRBJ2-7; 10 bases are shared with TRBD1. The CDR3 is 14 amino acids. V lost 6 bases and J lost 3; bases outside the gene matches: 5. Germline CDR1 ENHRY, CDR2 SYGVKD.